This T cell receptor (beta chain) was identified during a study of blood T cell repertoires in COVID-19. The V gene's germline CDR1 is SGHRS and CDR2 YFSETQ. There are 14 residues in the CDR3. After removal of 4 bases from V and 8 bases from J, the junction contained 6 bases not matched to a gene. Some clones are missing from TCRdb's copy, which holds only in-frame ones; the method was immunoSEQ multiplex PCR. The sample lists around 320,000 clones; about 91% were seen once. This clonotype originated in a woman aged 25 to 45 who had recovered from COVID-19. V and J are TRBV5-1 and TRBJ1-4, with 9 bases that match TRBD1. Material for sequencing was peripheral blood. The CDR3: CASSPDRGGEKLFF. DNA for the CDR3: TGCGCCAGCAGCCCGGACAGGGGAGGAGAAAAACTGTTTTTT.